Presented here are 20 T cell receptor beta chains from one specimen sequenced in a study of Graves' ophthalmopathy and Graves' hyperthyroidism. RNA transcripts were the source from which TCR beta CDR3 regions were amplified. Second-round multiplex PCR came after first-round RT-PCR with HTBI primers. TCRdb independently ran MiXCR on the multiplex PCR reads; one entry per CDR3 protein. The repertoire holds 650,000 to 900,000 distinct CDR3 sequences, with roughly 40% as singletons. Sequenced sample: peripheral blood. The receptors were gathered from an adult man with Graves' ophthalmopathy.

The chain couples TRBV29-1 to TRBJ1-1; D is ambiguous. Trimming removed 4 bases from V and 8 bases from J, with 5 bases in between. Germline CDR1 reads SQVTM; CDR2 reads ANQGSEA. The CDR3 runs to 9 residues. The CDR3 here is CSVGREAFF. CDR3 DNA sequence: TGCAGCGTTGGCAGGGAAGCTTTCTTT.

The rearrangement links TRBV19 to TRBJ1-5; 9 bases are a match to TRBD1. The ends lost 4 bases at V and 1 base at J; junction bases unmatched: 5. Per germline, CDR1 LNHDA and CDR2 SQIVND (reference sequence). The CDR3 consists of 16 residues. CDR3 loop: CASSKWTGVSNQPQHF. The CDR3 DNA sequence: TGTGCCAGTAGTAAATGGACAGGGGTCAGCAATCAGCCCCAGCATTTT.

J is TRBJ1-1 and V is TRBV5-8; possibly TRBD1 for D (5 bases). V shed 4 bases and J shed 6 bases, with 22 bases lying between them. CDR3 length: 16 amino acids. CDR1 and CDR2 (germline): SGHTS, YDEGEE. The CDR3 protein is CASSPAGAGKSAEAFF. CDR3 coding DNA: TGTGCCAGCAGCCCTGCTGGAGCAGGGAAGAGCGCTGAAGCTTTCTTT. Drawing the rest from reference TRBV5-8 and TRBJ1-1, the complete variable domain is EAGVTQSPTHLIKTRGQQATLRCSPISGHTSVYWYQQALGLGLQFLLWYDEGEERNRGNFPPRFSGRQFPNYSSELNVNALELEDSALYLCASSPAGAGKSAEAFFGQGTRLTVV.

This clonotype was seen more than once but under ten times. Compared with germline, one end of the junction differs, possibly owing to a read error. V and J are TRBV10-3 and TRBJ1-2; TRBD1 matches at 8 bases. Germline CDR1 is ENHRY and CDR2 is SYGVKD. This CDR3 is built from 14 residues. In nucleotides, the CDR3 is TGTGCCAGCAGTACAGGGGGGAACGTCTATGGCTACACCTTC. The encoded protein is CASSTGGNVYGYTF.

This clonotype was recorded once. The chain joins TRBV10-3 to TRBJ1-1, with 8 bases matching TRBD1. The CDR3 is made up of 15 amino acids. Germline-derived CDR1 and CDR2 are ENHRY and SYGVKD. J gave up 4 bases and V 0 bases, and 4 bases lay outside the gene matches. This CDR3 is CAISESVTGATEAFF. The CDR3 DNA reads TGTGCCATCAGTGAGTCGGTGACAGGGGCCACTGAAGCTTTCTTT.

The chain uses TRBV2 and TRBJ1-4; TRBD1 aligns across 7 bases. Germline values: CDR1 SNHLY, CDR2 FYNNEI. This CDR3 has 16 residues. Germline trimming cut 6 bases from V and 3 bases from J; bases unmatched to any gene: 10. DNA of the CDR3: TGTGCCAGCAGAGAGGACAGGAGTGCTGCTAATGAAAAACTGTTTTTT. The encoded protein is CASREDRSAANEKLFF.

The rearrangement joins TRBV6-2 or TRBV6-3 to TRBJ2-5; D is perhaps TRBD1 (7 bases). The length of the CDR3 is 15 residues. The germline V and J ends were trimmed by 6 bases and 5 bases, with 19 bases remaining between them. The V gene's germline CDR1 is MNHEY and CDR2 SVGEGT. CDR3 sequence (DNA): TGTGCCAGCAGCTTTTGGAGGGGGCGAACCGAGACCCAGTACTTC. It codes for CASSFWRGRTETQYF.

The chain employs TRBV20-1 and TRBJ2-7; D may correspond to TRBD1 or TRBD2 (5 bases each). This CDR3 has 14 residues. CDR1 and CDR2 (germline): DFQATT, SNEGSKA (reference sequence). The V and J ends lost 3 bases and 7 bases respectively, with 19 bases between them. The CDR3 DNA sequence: TGCAGTGCTAGCGCCGGGACCCGCAGAGGAGAGCAGTACTTC. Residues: CSASAGTRRGEQYF.

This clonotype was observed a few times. As DNA, the CDR3 is TGTGCCAGCAGCTATAGGGGGGTTCGGGAGCAGTACTTC. It codes for CASSYRGVREQYF. The chain recombines TRBV7-9 with TRBJ2-7; D may be TRBD1 or TRBD2 (6 bases each). The germline gives CDR1 SEHNR, CDR2 FQNEAQ (reference sequence). Trimming cost V 4 bases and J 7 bases, with 14 bases left between them. The CDR3 is made up of 13 amino acids.

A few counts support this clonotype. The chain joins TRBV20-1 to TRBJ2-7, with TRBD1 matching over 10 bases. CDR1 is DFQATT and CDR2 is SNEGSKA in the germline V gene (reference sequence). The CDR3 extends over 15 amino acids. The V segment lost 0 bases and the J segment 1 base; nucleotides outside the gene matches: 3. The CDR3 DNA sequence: TGCAGTGCTAGAGACCCGGGACAGGGGTCCTACGAGCAGTACTTC. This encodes CSARDPGQGSYEQYF.

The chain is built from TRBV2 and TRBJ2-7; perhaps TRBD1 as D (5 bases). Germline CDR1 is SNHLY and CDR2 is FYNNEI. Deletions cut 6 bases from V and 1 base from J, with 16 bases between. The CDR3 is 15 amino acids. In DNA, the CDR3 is TGTGCCAGCAGCCAAGATGCAGACAGATCCTACGAGCAGTACTTC. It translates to CASSQDADRSYEQYF.

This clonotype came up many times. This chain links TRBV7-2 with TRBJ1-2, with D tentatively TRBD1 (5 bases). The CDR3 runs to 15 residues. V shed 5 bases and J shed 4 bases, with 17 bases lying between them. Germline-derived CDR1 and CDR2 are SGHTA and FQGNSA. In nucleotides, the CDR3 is TGTGCCAGCAGCCTTACGGGGGGAGAAGGCTATGGCTACACCTTC. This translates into CASSLTGGEGYGYTF.

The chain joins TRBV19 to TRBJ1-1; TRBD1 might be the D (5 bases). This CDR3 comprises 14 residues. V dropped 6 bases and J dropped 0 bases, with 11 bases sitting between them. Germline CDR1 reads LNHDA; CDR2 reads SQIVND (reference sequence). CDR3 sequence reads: CASRPRQMNTEAFF. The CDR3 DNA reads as TGTGCCAGTAGACCGCGACAGATGAACACTGAAGCTTTCTTT.

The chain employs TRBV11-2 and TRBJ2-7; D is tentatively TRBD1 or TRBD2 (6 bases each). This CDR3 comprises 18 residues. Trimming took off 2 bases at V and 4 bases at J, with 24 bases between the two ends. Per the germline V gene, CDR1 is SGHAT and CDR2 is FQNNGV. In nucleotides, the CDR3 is TGTGCCAGCAGCTTAACAACACCCAGGGGACTTACTGTTTACGAGCAGTACTTC. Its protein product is CASSLTTPRGLTVYEQYF.

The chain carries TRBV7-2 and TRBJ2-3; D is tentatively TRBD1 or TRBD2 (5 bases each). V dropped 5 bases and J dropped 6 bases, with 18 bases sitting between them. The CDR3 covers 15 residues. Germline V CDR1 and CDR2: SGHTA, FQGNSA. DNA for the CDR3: TGTGCCAGCAGCCGAAACGGTGGGGGTGGGGATACGCAGTATTTT. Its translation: CASSRNGGGGDTQYF.

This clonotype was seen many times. The CDR3 reads CASSNLFLDYTF. The CDR3 nucleotides are TGTGCCAGCAGCAACCTCTTCCTTGACTACACCTTC. The chain combines TRBV14 with TRBJ1-2; D not resolved. V lost 5 bases, J lost 10 bases, and 14 bases lay in between. Germline V gene sequence: CDR1 SGHDN, CDR2 FVKESK. This CDR3 region has 12 residues.

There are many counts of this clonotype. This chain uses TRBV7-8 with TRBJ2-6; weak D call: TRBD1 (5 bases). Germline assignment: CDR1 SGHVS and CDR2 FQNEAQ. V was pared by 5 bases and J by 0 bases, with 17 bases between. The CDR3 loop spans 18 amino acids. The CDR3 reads CASSRRKGLDSGANVLTF. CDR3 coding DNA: TGTGCCAGCAGCCGCCGTAAGGGGCTCGACTCTGGGGCCAACGTCCTGACTTTC.

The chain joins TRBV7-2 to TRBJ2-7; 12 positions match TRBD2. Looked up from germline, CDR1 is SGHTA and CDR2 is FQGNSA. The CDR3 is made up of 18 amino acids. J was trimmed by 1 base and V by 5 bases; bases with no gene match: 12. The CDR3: CASSGTGEGLAGSYEQYF. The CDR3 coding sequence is TGTGCCAGCAGCGGGACGGGAGAGGGACTAGCGGGTTCCTACGAGCAGTACTTC.

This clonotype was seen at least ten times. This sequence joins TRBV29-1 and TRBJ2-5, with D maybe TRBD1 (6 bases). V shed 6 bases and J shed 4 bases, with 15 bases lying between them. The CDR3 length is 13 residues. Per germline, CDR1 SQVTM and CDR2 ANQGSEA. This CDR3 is CSVAGQRGETQYF. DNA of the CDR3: TGCAGCGTCGCCGGACAGAGGGGAGAGACCCAGTACTTC.

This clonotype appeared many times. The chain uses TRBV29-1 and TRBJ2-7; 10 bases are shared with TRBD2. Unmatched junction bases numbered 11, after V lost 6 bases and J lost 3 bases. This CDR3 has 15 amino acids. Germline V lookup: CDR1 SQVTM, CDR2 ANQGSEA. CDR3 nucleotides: TGCAGCGTAGCCAGACTAGCGGGCGTCATCTACGAGCAGTACTTC. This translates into CSVARLAGVIYEQYF.